The sequence of this TCR beta chain was determined in a study of T cell repertoires in cytomegalovirus infection. For the study at large: An indication of both CMV infection and matching HLA type came from public TCR beta signatures. Regarding the study as a whole: HLA-C-restricted CMV clonotypes gave the most frequent clonotype in two of eight donors. Based on cumulative public TCR beta family frequency, carriers of CMV plus the relevant HLA were identified.

CDR3 length: 16 amino acids. The germline V gene has CDR1 SEHNR and CDR2 FQNEAQ (reference sequence). Deletions cut 1 base from V and 9 bases from J, with 19 bases between. On this clonotype itself: As yet, its antigen is unknown.

TCRdb processed the reads anew with MiXCR; each CDR3 protein has one entry. The sample shows more than 400,000 distinct CDR3 sequences, 26% of them seen only once. Sequenced sample: PBMCs. This chain joins TRBV7-9 and TRBJ2-1; D perhaps matches TRBD1 (7 bases). The source is a human donor in good health (CMV status not recorded). Some clones in this sample may be carry-over from other donors' samples. The CDR3 DNA sequence: TGTGCCAGCAGCTTAGAGGGGGGCACAGGGGTCGGTGAGCAGTTCTTC. The encoded protein is CASSLEGGTGVGEQFF.